This T cell receptor beta chain derives from a study of shared clonotypes between healthy human individuals. Findings of the study overall: Large depth notwithstanding, sorted-subset sequencing proved incomplete by rarefaction. Among non-shared clonotypes, generation probabilities were lower than among those shared by all four donors.

Remarks on this clone: Its antigen is as yet unknown.

The study drew all its donors from Caucasian adults living in Nashville, Tennessee. CD4+ cells underwent separation, giving CD45RA+ naive and CD45RA-negative memory subsets. The CDR3 runs 13 residues. CDR1 and CDR2 (germline): MDHEN, SYDVKM. The germline V and J ends were trimmed by 1 base and 6 bases, with 7 bases remaining between them. Clones were sequenced by immunoSEQ multiplex PCR, and TCRdb holds only the in-frame ones, with some missing. The table lists some 1 million clones, about 77% of them singletons. The V gene is TRBV28, the J gene TRBJ1-5; D not resolved. The TCR sequence derives from a man younger than 30 in good health. Sequenced sample: memory CD4+ T cells sorted from blood. As for subset: CD45RA-negative fraction. In DNA, the CDR3 is TGTGCCAGCAGTTTATTAGAGGGTCAGCCCCAGCATTTT. It translates to CASSLLEGQPQHF.